The rows below give T cell receptor beta chains drawn from one sample of a study of PD-L1 blockade in urothelial cancer. Profiling relied on immunoSEQ multiplex PCR, and the TCRdb table lists in-frame clones only, not all of them. Altogether tens of thousands of clones are present, about 90% being singletons, with the ten largest covering around 6.7%. This material consisted of PBMCs, taken around atezolizumab (anti-PD-L1) treatment. All receptors derive from a man aged 70-80 years with urothelial cancer. The conserved cysteine and the conserved F or W are not part of the CDR3 here. D genes are given only for firm matches. For some rows the clone size is stated as once, few or many, or as a class when expanded; others skip it.

TRBJ2-6,.,TRBD1,TRBV5-1,ASSPDRPSGANVLT
TRBJ1-5,.,.,TRBV28,ASTPAGGGRNQPQH
TRBJ2-7,.,TRBD2,TRBV30,ACEIAGVAEQY
TRBJ1-5,.,.,TRBV29-1,SVRDTATEPQH
TRBJ2-7,.,.,TRBV27,ASSFDRLTYEQY
TRBJ1-5,once,TRBD1,TRBV6-6,ASSQTGDNQPQH
TRBJ2-3,.,.,TRBV30,AWAGPNTDTQY
TRBJ1-2,.,TRBD1,TRBV28,ASGPLPGQSHYGYT
TRBJ2-3,.,.,TRBV5-1,ASSSSSRDTQY
TRBJ1-2,.,.,TRBV6-5,ASGPVDKFYGYT
TRBJ2-7,.,TRBD2,TRBV30,AWMGTSGSGYEQY
TRBJ2-3,.,TRBD2,TRBV27,ASSLGTRRSDTQY
TRBJ2-1,.,TRBD1,TRBV10-3,AIRPGQGAEGSYNEQF
TRBJ2-7,.,.,TRBV5-4,ASSLVGEDEQY
TRBJ1-2,.,.,TRBV28,ASSRQAGYGYT